Presented here are 16 T cell receptor beta chains from one specimen sequenced in a study of CD8 T cells in Susac syndrome. RNA, at about 0.45 to 1 ug, was reverse transcribed with random hexamers. TCRdb re-called the immunoSEQ multiplex PCR reads with MiXCR, one entry per CDR3 protein. This sample carries more than 150,000 distinct CDR3 sequences, around 96% of them seen once, and the ten largest clones take about 0.13%. Sequenced input: CD4+ T cells from PBMCs. These receptors were taken from a human donor in good health.

The chain has TRBV28 and TRBJ1-6; D ambiguous. Germline lookup yields CDR1 MDHEN and CDR2 SYDVKM. The CDR3 loop spans 13 amino acids. The V and J ends lost 6 bases and 10 bases respectively, with 13 bases between them. The CDR3 DNA reads TGTGCCAGCAGGCCGTCGAGTCCATCACCCCTCCACTTT. Translated, it gives CASRPSSPSPLHF.

This clonotype has a single count. The rearrangement links TRBV20-1 to TRBJ2-3; 9 positions agree with TRBD2. The V segment lost 5 bases and the J segment 1 base; nucleotides outside the gene matches: 7. CDR3 length: 15 amino acids. Looked up from germline, CDR1 is DFQATT and CDR2 is SNEGSKA (reference sequence). CDR3 in amino acids: CSAQTVAGGTDTQYF. CDR3 DNA: TGCAGTGCTCAGACCGTAGCGGGGGGCACAGATACGCAGTATTTT.

The chain recombines TRBV28 with TRBJ2-5; D gene uncertain. Germline V gene lookup returns CDR1 MDHEN and CDR2 SYDVKM. Trimming pared 5 bases from V and 5 bases from J, leaving 18 bases between. The CDR3 contains 15 residues. The CDR3 DNA reads TGTGCCAGCAGTCTCCCACAAGGTGGAAGTGAGACCCAGTACTTC. The encoded protein is CASSLPQGGSETQYF. Supplemented by reference TRBV28 and TRBJ2-5, the full variable domain reads DVKVTQSSRYLVKRTGEKVFLECVQDMDHENMFWYRQDPGLGLRLIYFSYDVKMKEKGDIPEGYSVSREKKERFSLILESASTNQTSMYLCASSLPQGGSETQYFGPGTRLLVL.

The chain is built from TRBV20-1 and TRBJ1-3; TRBD1 might be the D (6 bases). From germline, CDR1 is DFQATT and CDR2 SNEGSKA (reference sequence). The CDR3 covers 13 residues. The CDR3 protein is CGMRGAPGNTIYF. CDR3 coding DNA: TGCGGGATGAGGGGGGCGCCTGGAAACACCATATATTTT.

The chain carries TRBV2 and TRBJ1-2; perhaps TRBD1 as D (6 bases). Trimming pared 5 bases from V and 2 bases from J, leaving 12 bases between. Per the germline V gene, CDR1 is SNHLY and CDR2 is FYNNEI. CDR3 length: 14 amino acids. The CDR3 DNA is TGTGCCAGCAGTCTACAGGGCCCAAACTATGGCTACACCTTC. This sequence encodes CASSLQGPNYGYTF.

V and J are TRBV20-1 and TRBJ2-2; tentative D call: TRBD2 (5 bases). V was cut by 0 bases and J by 11 bases, with 13 bases left in between. CDR3 length: 13 amino acids. Germline-derived CDR1 and CDR2 are DFQATT and SNEGSKA (reference sequence). Here the CDR3 reads CSARDASSGELFF. The CDR3 nucleotides read TGCAGTGCTAGAGATGCCTCCTCGGGAGAGCTGTTTTTT.

This chain joins TRBV10-3 and TRBJ2-5; the D gene is possibly TRBD2 (5 bases). The CDR3 contains 14 residues. From germline, CDR1 is ENHRY and CDR2 SYGVKD. V dropped 3 bases and J dropped 5 bases, with 13 bases sitting between them. CDR3 DNA sequence: TGTGCCATCAGTGACCCTCGCCGGAGGGAGACCCAGTACTTC. This sequence encodes CAISDPRRRETQYF.

The chain combines TRBV24-1 with TRBJ1-1; no definite D call. Trimming stripped 2 bases from V and 1 base from J, with 13 bases between. This CDR3 spans 16 amino acids. Germline CDR1 KGHDR, CDR2 SFDVKD. The CDR3 loop reads CATSDSQDAPNTEAFF. The CDR3 nucleotides read TGTGCCACCAGTGATTCCCAGGACGCACCGAACACTGAAGCTTTCTTT.

The chain has TRBV12-3 or TRBV12-4 and TRBJ2-4; TRBD1 matches 10 bases. Trimming removed 2 bases from V and 6 bases from J; junction bases left unmatched: 4. The CDR3 is 15 residues long. In DNA form, the CDR3 reads TGTGCCAGCAGTTTAAGGGGACAGGGGTTAAACATTCAGTACTTC. It specifies CASSLRGQGLNIQYF.

The chain employs TRBV2 and TRBJ2-7, with D possibly being TRBD1 (5 bases). The ends were cut back, 6 bases at V and 1 base at J, with 13 bases in the middle. The CDR3 has 14 amino acids. Germline loops: CDR1 SNHLY, CDR2 FYNNEI. CDR3 protein: CASRVQGNSYEQYF. The CDR3 DNA reads as TGTGCCAGCAGGGTCCAGGGTAATTCCTACGAGCAGTACTTC.

The J gene is TRBJ2-1, the V gene TRBV3-1, with 11 bases lining up with TRBD1. J lost 6 bases, V lost 2 bases, and 3 bases had no gene match. The V gene's germline CDR1 is LGHDT and CDR2 YNNKEL (reference sequence). CDR3 length: 15 residues. The CDR3 nucleotides read TGTGCCAGCAGCCAACAGGGGACAGGGGGCAATGAGCAGTTCTTC. Encoded protein: CASSQQGTGGNEQFF.

In DNA, the CDR3 is TGTGCCAGCTCACCAACCGGAGGGGCAGAGGGTGAGCAGTTCTTC. It specifies CASSPTGGAEGEQFF. The J gene is TRBJ2-1, the V gene TRBV18; D is perhaps TRBD2 (6 bases). CDR1 KGHSH and CDR2 LQKENI come from the germline V gene. V lost 2 bases and J lost 9, with 17 bases in between. This CDR3 comprises 15 residues. The complete variable domain, with remaining parts taken from reference TRBV18 and TRBJ2-1, reads NAGVMQNPRHLVRRRGQEARLRCSPMKGHSHVYWYRQLPEEGLKFMVYLQKENIIDESGMPKERFSAEFPKEGPSILRIQQVVRGDSAAYFCASSPTGGAEGEQFFGPGTRLTVL.

This chain connects TRBV3-1 to TRBJ1-1; D not certain. This CDR3 region has 12 residues. Per germline, CDR1 LGHDT and CDR2 YNNKEL (reference sequence). Trimming stripped 1 base from V and 9 bases from J, with 9 bases between. This CDR3 reads CASSQGQGQAFF. In nucleotides, the CDR3 is TGTGCCAGCAGCCAAGGCCAAGGTCAAGCTTTCTTT.

The CDR3 DNA reads TGTGCCAGCAGTTACGACAGACGGGGAGACTCCTACGAGCAGTACTTC. Its translation: CASSYDRRGDSYEQYF. J is TRBJ2-7 and V is TRBV6-2 or TRBV6-3, with D perhaps TRBD1 or TRBD2 (5 bases each). CDR1 MNHEY and CDR2 SVGEGT come from the germline V gene. The CDR3 sequence is 16 residues long. The germline V and J ends were trimmed by 2 bases and 0 bases, with 14 bases remaining between them.

The chain employs TRBV2 and TRBJ2-5, with 9 bases identical to TRBD1. Germline assignment: CDR1 SNHLY and CDR2 FYNNEI. V was clipped by 4 bases and J by 5 bases; unmatched bases: 5. The length of the CDR3 is 14 residues. The CDR3: CASSGDRARETQYF. For the CDR3, the DNA is TGTGCCAGCAGTGGGGACAGGGCGCGGGAGACCCAGTACTTC.

The DNA for the CDR3 is TGTGCCAGCCAAGGGATTTATGACCCCTATGGCTACACCTTC. It yields the protein CASQGIYDPYGYTF. The chain joins TRBV18 to TRBJ1-2; D call uncertain. The CDR3 loop spans 14 amino acids. V dropped 8 bases and J dropped 4 bases, with 17 bases sitting between them. Germline V gene data show CDR1 as KGHSH and CDR2 as LQKENI.